This T cell receptor beta chain originates from a study of blood T cell repertoires in COVID-19. Study-level information: From the United States, Italy and Spain came samples of acute and convalescent COVID-19. Sample material is recorded as cDNA or gDNA derived from T cells, B-cell-depleted T cells, or PBMCs.

V dropped 5 bases and J dropped 4; count of bases not matched to a gene: 6. There are 15 residues in the CDR3. Germline V gives CDR1 SGHNT, CDR2 YENEEA. Only in-frame clones appear in the TCRdb table, and some are missing; sequencing was by immunoSEQ multiplex PCR. The sample yields about 14,000 clones, 73% seen once. This sequence joins TRBV11-3 and TRBJ2-2, with 8 bases fitting TRBD1. This sequence was found in a man aged 70-80 years with acute or convalescent COVID-19. The source material was peripheral blood. CDR3 sequence: CASSQTGVSTGELFF. The CDR3 DNA is TGTGCCAGCAGCCAGACAGGGGTGAGCACCGGGGAGCTGTTTTTT.